Each of the 19 T cell receptor beta chains below was sequenced from the same sample in a study of blood T cell repertoires in COVID-19. Profiling relied on immunoSEQ multiplex PCR, and the TCRdb table lists in-frame clones only, not all of them. Of 120,000 to 150,000 clones in the sample, 80% were seen once. Specimen: peripheral blood. The receptors stem from a man aged 60-69 years with active or convalescent COVID-19.

The chain is built from TRBV7-2 and TRBJ2-1; D is undetermined. Germline CDR1 is SGHTA and CDR2 is FQGNSA. The CDR3 spans 13 residues. The V gene lost 2 bases and the J gene lost 12 bases, with 14 bases spanning the gap. As DNA, the CDR3 is TGTGCCAGCAGCTTACAACGGGTTTCCGGGCAGTTCTTC. It encodes CASSLQRVSGQFF.

This clone was detected only once. The chain employs TRBV5-4 and TRBJ2-5; 9 bases match TRBD2. Trimming at V came to 2 bases and at J to 2 bases, leaving 4 bases not matched to a gene. From germline, CDR1 is SGHNT and CDR2 YYREEE (reference sequence). The CDR3 sequence is 15 residues long. The CDR3 nucleotides are TGTGCCAGCAGCTTTAGCGGGAGCCGGCAAGAGACCCAGTACTTC. Translation: CASSFSGSRQETQYF.

The V call is TRBV28, the J call TRBJ1-5, with TRBD1 as a possible D gene (5 bases). V dropped 8 bases and J dropped 3 bases, with 8 bases sitting between them. Germline V gene sequence: CDR1 MDHEN, CDR2 SYDVKM. CDR3 size: 12 residues. Here the CDR3 reads CASDSYNQPQHF. The CDR3 coding sequence is TGTGCCAGCGACAGCTACAATCAGCCCCAGCATTTT.

The chain employs TRBV19 and TRBJ2-1, with 10 bases matching TRBD2. The V segment lost 4 bases and the J segment 6 bases; nucleotides outside the gene matches: 6. Germline V CDR1 and CDR2: LNHDA, SQIVND (reference sequence). The CDR3 covers 15 residues. The CDR3 DNA follows: TGTGCCAGTAGTAGTAGCGGGAGGCCCTCCAATGAGCAGTTCTTC. Protein product: CASSSSGRPSNEQFF.

This rearrangement joins TRBV2 to TRBJ1-6; TRBD1 matches at 9 bases. CDR1 is SNHLY and CDR2 is FYNNEI in the germline V gene. The CDR3 extends over 20 amino acids. J gave up 1 base and V 5 bases, and 15 bases lay outside the gene matches. CDR3 in DNA: TGTGCCAGCAGTTTTCCCGGGACAGGGACTGAAGCATCCTATAATTCACCCCTCCACTTT. Translation: CASSFPGTGTEASYNSPLHF.

The chain recombines TRBV18 with TRBJ2-1; 9 positions match TRBD1. This CDR3 has 14 residues. Germline-derived CDR1 and CDR2 are KGHSH and LQKENI. J gave up 4 bases and V 2 bases, and 0 bases lay outside the gene matches. CDR3 in amino acids: CASSPGTGYNEQFF. The CDR3 nucleotides read TGTGCCAGCTCACCAGGGACAGGGTACAATGAGCAGTTCTTC. Combining the CDR3 with reference TRBV18 and TRBJ2-1 gives the whole variable domain NAGVMQNPRHLVRRRGQEARLRCSPMKGHSHVYWYRQLPEEGLKFMVYLQKENIIDESGMPKERFSAEFPKEGPSILRIQQVVRGDSAAYFCASSPGTGYNEQFFGPGTRLTVL.

This clone was observed once. J is TRBJ2-3 and V is TRBV18; weak D call: TRBD1 (5 bases). The CDR3 has 14 residues. Germline V CDR1 and CDR2: KGHSH, LQKENI. V lost 3 bases, J lost 4 bases, and 11 bases lay in between. CDR3 bases: TGTGCCAGCTCACCCAGGGTCCGGGCAGATACGCAGTATTTT. This translates into CASSPRVRADTQYF. The whole variable domain, remainder taken from reference TRBV18 and TRBJ2-3, is NAGVMQNPRHLVRRRGQEARLRCSPMKGHSHVYWYRQLPEEGLKFMVYLQKENIIDESGMPKERFSAEFPKEGPSILRIQQVVRGDSAAYFCASSPRVRADTQYFGPGTRLTVL.

This clone is a singleton in its sample. The rearrangement links TRBV4-3 to TRBJ2-1, with unresolved D. Germline V gene sequence: CDR1 LGHNA, CDR2 YSLEER. The CDR3 totals 13 residues. The ends were cut back, 2 bases at V and 9 bases at J, with 11 bases in the middle. DNA of the CDR3: TGCGCCAGCAGCCAAAAACTGTCCGGTGAGCAGTTCTTC. This encodes CASSQKLSGEQFF.

This clone came up a few times. This chain joins TRBV14 and TRBJ1-2; 7 bases agree with TRBD1. This CDR3 has 13 amino acids. CDR1 is SGHDN, CDR2 FVKESK, per germline. V gave up 4 bases and J gave up 9 bases; unmatched junction bases: 8. CDR3 sequence: CASSREVRGSYTF. The CDR3 DNA follows: TGTGCCAGCAGCCGGGAGGTCAGGGGGAGCTACACCTTC.

The chain carries TRBV6-5 and TRBJ1-1; 10 nucleotides line up with TRBD1. This CDR3 has 14 amino acids. Germline trimming cut 6 bases from V and 4 bases from J; bases unmatched to any gene: 5. From germline, CDR1 is MNHEY and CDR2 SVGAGI. CDR3 amino acids: CASRRDRGGTEAFF. In DNA form, the CDR3 reads TGTGCCAGCAGACGGGACAGGGGTGGCACTGAAGCTTTCTTT.

In its sample, this clone was seen a few times. The rearrangement links TRBV10-3 to TRBJ2-2; 8 bases agree with TRBD1. CDR3 length: 15 amino acids. Germline V gene data show CDR1 as ENHRY and CDR2 as SYGVKD. V lost 1 base, J lost 7 bases, and 5 bases stayed unmatched. For the CDR3, the DNA is TGTGCCATCAGTGAGTTGAGGACAGGGCTCGGGGAGCTGTTTTTT. It translates to CAISELRTGLGELFF.

A single count supports this clone. This chain uses TRBV6-5 with TRBJ2-7; TRBD1 matches at 7 bases. Germline lookup yields CDR1 MNHEY and CDR2 SVGAGI. The trim removed 6 bases at V and 5 bases at J, leaving 13 bases unmatched. The CDR3 is 15 amino acids. The DNA for the CDR3 is TGTGCCAGCAGGCTAGAGGGAAGGGGGCCCCACGAGCAGTACTTC. It specifies CASRLEGRGPHEQYF.

The table lists this clone with a count of one. The V call is TRBV5-6, the J call TRBJ2-3; TRBD1 matches at 9 bases. Germline assignment: CDR1 SGHDT and CDR2 YYEEEE. The CDR3 contains 15 residues. The trim removed 4 bases at V and 1 base at J, leaving 4 bases unmatched. DNA for the CDR3: TGTGCCAGCAGCCGTAGGACAGGGGGCACAGATACGCAGTATTTT. It yields the protein CASSRRTGGTDTQYF.

The chain couples TRBV9 to TRBJ1-6, with D maybe TRBD1 (6 bases). Germline assignment: CDR1 SGDLS and CDR2 YYNGEE. This CDR3 contains 16 residues. The V end lost 4 bases, the J end lost 5 bases, and 16 bases lay between the germline ends. The CDR3, as DNA: TGTGCCAGCAGCCACCCCAGGGGAGGGGATAATTCACCCCTCCACTTT. Its translation: CASSHPRGGDNSPLHF.

The CDR3 bases are TGTGCCAGCAGCCCTGTGGAGGGTTGGAGTGAAGCTTTCTTT. It encodes CASSPVEGWSEAFF. The chain joins TRBV6-2 or TRBV6-3 to TRBJ1-1; D not certain. Trimming left V 6 bases short and J 7 bases short, with 18 bases between. Germline V lookup: CDR1 MNHEY, CDR2 SVGEGT. The CDR3 is made up of 14 amino acids.

CDR3 region: CASRDNSGNTIYF. CDR3 nucleotides: TGTGCCAGCAGAGACAACTCTGGAAACACCATATATTTT. The chain couples TRBV6-5 to TRBJ1-3; D is unclear. V lost 6 bases, J lost 0 bases, and 6 bases lay in between. CDR3 length equals 13 residues. The V gene's germline CDR1 is MNHEY and CDR2 SVGAGI.

The gene calls are TRBV3-1 (or the pseudogene TRBV3-2) and TRBJ2-7; 8 nucleotides align to TRBD2. Germline CDR1 is LGHDT and CDR2 is YNNKEL (reference sequence). The length of the CDR3 is 16 residues. Trimming at V came to 0 bases and at J to 6 bases, leaving 10 bases not matched to a gene. CDR3 DNA sequence: TGTGCCAGCAGCCAAGATATGGCGGGAGGAGGGAGCGAGCAGTACTTC. Protein: CASSQDMAGGGSEQYF.

The chain is built from TRBV7-9 and TRBJ2-7; TRBD2 matches at 12 bases. CDR1 and CDR2 (germline): SEHNR, FQNEAQ (reference sequence). V lost 5 bases to trimming and J lost 6 bases; unmatched junction nucleotides: 8. The length of the CDR3 is 15 residues. The CDR3 loop reads CASSGLAGGPSEQYF. The CDR3 DNA is TGTGCCAGCAGCGGTCTAGCGGGAGGGCCTAGCGAGCAGTACTTC.

This chain joins TRBV27 and TRBJ2-7, with D tentatively TRBD2 (6 bases). The V gene's germline CDR1 is MNHEY and CDR2 SMNVEV (reference sequence). The CDR3 has 14 amino acids. Trimming left V 3 bases short and J 3 bases short, with 12 bases between. The CDR3 DNA reads as TGTGCCAGCAGTTTCACGGGAGCCAACTACGAGCAGTACTTC. Residues: CASSFTGANYEQYF.